This section outlines one TCR beta chain sequence together with its context. The CDR3 totals 14 residues. With 6 bases clipped from V and 2 bases from J, the junction kept 5 bases outside the gene matches. Germline CDR1 and CDR2: MNHEY and SMNVEV (reference sequence). In the authors' methods: Estimation of nucleated cell counts relied on the amplification of reference gene primers. Only in-frame clones appear in the TCRdb table, and some are missing; sequencing was by immunoSEQ multiplex PCR. V and J calls and clone size are given by that table; D and trimming were obtained from the DNA. The data hold about 280,000 clones, with around 89% observed a single time. The data were taken from a study of blood T cell repertoires in COVID-19. Turning to the study itself: Spain, Italy and the United States supplied samples that represented acute and convalescent COVID-19. PBMCs, B-cell-depleted T cells, or T cells were the source of the cDNA or gDNA that made up the material.

Material for sequencing was peripheral blood. This TCR was sampled from a man between 40 and 49 years old with acute or convalescent COVID-19. V gene TRBV27 combines with J gene TRBJ2-7; TRBD1 aligns across 9 bases. CDR3 DNA: TGTGCCAGCAGACTGGGACAGGGAACCTACGAGCAGTACTTC. Translating gives CASRLGQGTYEQYF.